This record concerns one TCR beta chain sequence. The source of the sample is a study of blood T cell repertoires in COVID-19. Original processing notes: Reference gene primers were amplified, and this amplification served to estimate nucleated cell counts. Produced via immunoSEQ multiplex PCR; TCRdb's table is partial and in-frame only. D and trimming were read from the DNA, whereas the V and J calls and clone size are those reported in that table. The sample consists of fewer than 350,000 clones, 89% of them appearing once. Between the trimmed V and J ends, which lost 7 bases and 3 bases, there was a span of 10 bases. This CDR3 region has 13 residues. From germline, CDR1 is LNHDA and CDR2 SQIVND (reference sequence). Participants, about 18 to 89 years old, spanned about 26 US areas. Participant-reported clinical history was the basis for cohort assignment. Two consecutive negative NP/OP PCR tests, clearance, or resolved symptoms defined Cohort 3 recovery.

The receptor's source is a man aged 55 to 70 who had recovered from COVID-19. This chain joins TRBV19 and TRBJ1-5, with D possibly TRBD1 on 6 matching bases. Sequenced sample: PBMCs or T cells enriched from blood (not recorded which). The CDR3 DNA reads TGTGCCAGTACCGCAGGGGACAATCAGCCCCAGCATTTT. The encoded protein is CASTAGDNQPQHF.